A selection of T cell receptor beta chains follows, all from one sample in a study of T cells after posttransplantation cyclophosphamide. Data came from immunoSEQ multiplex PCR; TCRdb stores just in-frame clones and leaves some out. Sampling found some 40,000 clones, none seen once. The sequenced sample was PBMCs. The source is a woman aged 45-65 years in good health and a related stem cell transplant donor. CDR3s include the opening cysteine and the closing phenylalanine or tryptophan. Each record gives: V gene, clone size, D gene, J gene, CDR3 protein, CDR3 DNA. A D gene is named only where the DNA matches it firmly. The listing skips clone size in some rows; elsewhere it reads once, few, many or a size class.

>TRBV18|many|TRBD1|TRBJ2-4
CASSSDRANIQYF
TGTGCCAGCTCATCAGACAGGGCAAACATTCAGTACTTC
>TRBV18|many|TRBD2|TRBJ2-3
CASSPELAGRTDTQYF
TGTGCCAGCTCACCGGAACTAGCGGGGCGCACAGATACGCAGTATTTT
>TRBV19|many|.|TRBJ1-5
CASSIDRGGEAQHF
TGTGCCAGTAGTATAGATAGGGGGGGCGAGGCCCAGCATTTT
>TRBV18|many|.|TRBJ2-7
CASSLAGDTTYEQYF
TGTGCCAGCTCACTCGCAGGGGATACTACCTACGAGCAGTACTTC
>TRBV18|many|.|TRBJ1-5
CASSPGPGGNQPQHF
TGTGCCAGCTCACCAGGACCCGGGGGCAATCAGCCCCAGCATTTT
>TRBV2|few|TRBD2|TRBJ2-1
CASMGTGGAGNEQFF
TGTGCCAGCATGGGGACCGGGGGGGCGGGCAATGAGCAGTTCTTC
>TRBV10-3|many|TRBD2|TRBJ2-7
CAVLAGGPFYEQYF
TGTGCCGTTTTAGCGGGGGGGCCATTTTACGAGCAGTACTTC
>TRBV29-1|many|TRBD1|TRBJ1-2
CSVGTGLYGYTF
TGCAGCGTTGGGACAGGGCTCTATGGCTACACCTTC
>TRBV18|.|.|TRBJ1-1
CASSQGRGNTEAFF
TGTGCCAGCTCACAAGGACGGGGGAACACTGAAGCTTTCTTT
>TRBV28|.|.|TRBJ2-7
CASSLWETGGYYEQYF
TGTGCCAGCAGTTTATGGGAGACAGGCGGATACTACGAGCAGTACTTC
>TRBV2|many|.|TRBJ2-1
CASEFFNEQFF
TGTGCCAGCGAGTTCTTCAATGAGCAGTTCTTC
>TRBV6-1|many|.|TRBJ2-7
CASEGETSYEQYF
TGTGCCAGTGAGGGGGAGACCTCCTACGAGCAGTACTTC
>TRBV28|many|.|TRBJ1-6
CASRPGGGGSPLHF
TGTGCCAGCAGACCGGGGGGGGGTGGTTCACCCCTCCACTTT
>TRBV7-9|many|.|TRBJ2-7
CASSLVGSSYEQYF
TGTGCCAGCAGCTTAGTGGGGAGCTCCTACGAGCAGTACTTC
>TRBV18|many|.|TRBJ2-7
CASSPYGQTYEQYF
TGTGCCAGCTCACCCTACGGACAGACCTACGAGCAGTACTTC
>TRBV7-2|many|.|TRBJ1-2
CASSLDGANYGYTF
TGTGCCAGCAGCTTGGATGGAGCTAACTATGGCTACACCTTC
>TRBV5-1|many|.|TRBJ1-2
CASSSGAQDYGYTF
TGCGCCAGCAGCTCAGGGGCCCAGGACTATGGCTACACCTTC
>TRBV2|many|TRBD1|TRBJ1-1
CASSRDRGLTEAFF
TGTGCCAGCAGTCGGGACAGGGGGCTTACTGAAGCTTTCTTT
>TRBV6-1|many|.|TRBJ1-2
CASSEATWVTNYGYTF
TGTGCCAGCAGTGAAGCGACTTGGGTTACCAACTATGGCTACACCTTC
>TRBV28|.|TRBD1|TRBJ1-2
CASDPSGGILYGYTF
TGTGCCAGCGATCCCTCAGGGGGAATATTATATGGCTACACCTTC
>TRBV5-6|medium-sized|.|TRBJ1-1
CASSLNEVEAFF
TGTGCCAGCAGCTTGAATGAGGTTGAAGCTTTCTTT
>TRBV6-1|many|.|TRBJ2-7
CASLAGYSYEQYF
TGTGCCAGCCTGGCAGGCTACTCCTACGAGCAGTACTTC